The next 3 T cell receptor beta chains were all read from a single sample in a study of CD4+ T cells in melanoma. Profiled with immunoSEQ multiplex PCR; TCRdb holds only in-frame clones, not every one. Here the sample spans 45,000 or so clones, 89% being singletons. Sequenced sample: peripheral blood. Every receptor here comes from a human donor with melanoma.

The rearrangement uses TRBV6-6 and TRBJ2-2; D is uncertain. This CDR3 region has 11 residues. Trimming took 7 bases from V and 9 from J, leaving 9 bases between them. CDR1 is MNHNY, CDR2 SVGAGI, per germline (reference sequence). CDR3 loop: CASTNFRELFF. CDR3 DNA sequence: TGTGCCAGCACCAACTTCCGGGAGCTGTTTTTT.

This chain joins TRBV6-1 and TRBJ2-7; D gene unclear. This CDR3 has 12 amino acids. Germline CDR1 is MNHNS and CDR2 is SASEGT. The ends were cut back, 2 bases at V and 5 bases at J, with 7 bases in the middle. The chain's CDR3 is CASSEQVNEQYF. As DNA, the CDR3 is TGTGCCAGCAGTGAACAGGTAAACGAGCAGTACTTC.

The J gene is TRBJ1-1, the V gene TRBV5-4; TRBD1 matches 9 bases. The CDR3 has 14 amino acids. The J segment lost 4 bases and the V segment lost 2 bases, leaving 3 bases of the junction unmatched. Germline V gene data show CDR1 as SGHNT and CDR2 as YYREEE (reference sequence). The CDR3 loop reads CASSFGTGTTEAFF. In DNA form, the CDR3 reads TGTGCCAGCAGCTTCGGGACAGGGACCACTGAAGCTTTCTTT.